These T cell receptor beta chains were read from a single sample in a study of blood T cell repertoires in COVID-19. Data came from immunoSEQ multiplex PCR; TCRdb stores just in-frame clones and leaves some out. This table has roughly 68,000 clones, approximately 86% appearing once. Source material: peripheral blood. The receptors come from a man aged 50-60 years with acute or convalescent COVID-19. The CDR3 runs from the conserved cysteine through the conserved F or W. The D gene is left open where the match is weak. Part of the rows lack a size; the others show once, few, many or a class for expanded clones.

d_gene	abundance	v_gene	j_gene	CDR3aa	CDR3nt
TRBD1	-	TRBV5-4	TRBJ1-2	CASSLGQGAGGYTF	TGTGCCAGCAGCTTGGGGCAGGGGGCAGGAGGCTACACCTTC
-	-	TRBV10-1	TRBJ2-3	CASSESIQGMKDTQYF	TGCGCCAGCAGTGAGTCGATTCAGGGGATGAAGGATACGCAGTATTTT
TRBD1	-	TRBV5-1	TRBJ2-5	CASSLRGGIQETQYF	TGCGCCAGCAGCTTGAGAGGGGGCATCCAAGAGACCCAGTACTTC
TRBD1	-	TRBV29-1	TRBJ1-1	CSVETGTGGFEAFF	TGCAGCGTTGAAACAGGGACAGGGGGTTTTGAAGCTTTCTTT
-	-	TRBV6-5	TRBJ2-7	CASSRSGTPSYEQYF	TGTGCCAGCAGTCGTTCCGGGACACCCTCCTACGAGCAGTACTTC
TRBD1	-	TRBV13	TRBJ1-2	CASSLAGDREGTYGYTF	TGTGCCAGCAGCTTGGCTGGCGACAGGGAAGGGACTTATGGCTACACCTTC
-	-	TRBV30	TRBJ1-2	CALETGYGYTF	TGTGCCCTGGAAACAGGGTATGGCTACACCTTC
-	-	TRBV9	TRBJ2-7	CASSPNVGVYEQYF	TGTGCCAGCAGCCCTAACGTCGGAGTCTACGAGCAGTACTTC
-	once	TRBV7-2	TRBJ2-5	CASSQSWGEETQYF	TGTGCCAGCAGCCAGTCCTGGGGGGAAGAGACCCAGTACTTC
-	-	TRBV12-3/TRBV12-4	TRBJ1-1	CASSHQATEAFF	TGTGCCAGCAGTCATCAGGCTACTGAAGCTTTCTTT
TRBD1	-	TRBV19	TRBJ1-2	CASSNIGQGANYGYTF	TGTGCCAGTAGTAACATCGGACAGGGAGCTAACTATGGCTACACCTTC
-	-	TRBV2	TRBJ2-7	CASSESRTGSYEQYF	TGTGCCAGCAGTGAATCAAGGACGGGGAGCTACGAGCAGTACTTC
-	few	TRBV19	TRBJ1-6	CASQTGTSNSPLHF	TGTGCCAGTCAAACCGGGACATCTAATTCACCCCTCCACTTT
TRBD1	-	TRBV6-1	TRBJ2-5	CASSEAGTGVQETQYF	TGTGCCAGCAGTGAAGCCGGGACAGGGGTCCAAGAGACCCAGTACTTC
-	-	TRBV10-3	TRBJ1-2	CATRTPTEIHGYTF	TGTGCCACTAGAACGCCGACGGAAATCCATGGCTACACCTTC
-	-	TRBV5-6	TRBJ2-1	CASSWRLAGHREQFF	TGTGCCAGCAGCTGGCGGTTAGCCGGACACAGGGAGCAGTTCTTC
-	-	TRBV5-4	TRBJ1-5	CASSYYSTGGTQPQHF	TGTGCCAGCAGCTACTACAGTACCGGGGGAACCCAGCCCCAGCATTTT
-	-	TRBV29-1	TRBJ1-2	CSVEDIGTDHYGYTF	TGCAGCGTTGAAGATATCGGAACAGATCACTATGGCTACACCTTC
TRBD2	-	TRBV9	TRBJ2-7	CASSASSGGFYEQYF	TGTGCTAGCAGCGCGTCTAGCGGGGGGTTTTACGAGCAGTACTTC
-	-	TRBV6-5	TRBJ1-1	CASRGGSTEAFF	TGTGCCAGCAGGGGAGGTTCCACTGAAGCTTTCTTT
TRBD1	-	TRBV24-1	TRBJ1-1	CATSDQTGGDTEAFF	TGTGCCACCAGTGATCAAACAGGGGGTGACACTGAAGCTTTCTTT
-	-	TRBV6-1	TRBJ2-2	CASSEGLNTNTGELFF	TGTGCCAGCAGTGAAGGGCTTAACACGAACACCGGGGAGCTGTTTTTT
-	-	TRBV30	TRBJ1-6	CAWTLAGWNSPLHF	TGTGCCTGGACCCTAGCGGGGTGGAATTCACCCCTCCACTTT
TRBD1	-	TRBV11-3	TRBJ2-7	CASSPRAGGSYEQYF	TGTGCCAGCAGCCCCCGCGCAGGGGGCTCCTACGAGCAGTACTTC